The rows below give T cell receptor beta chains drawn from one sample of a study of blood T cell repertoires in COVID-19. The data were produced by immunoSEQ multiplex PCR, yet TCRdb's version contains in-frame clones alone and is incomplete. The sample consists of roughly 210,000 clones, around 84% of them appearing once. The source material was peripheral blood. These receptor sequences come from an elderly woman with COVID-19, enrolled during active disease. Each CDR3 is given with its conserved first and last residue. D genes are given only for firm matches. Only some rows state a clone size, as once, few, many or a class for expanded clones.

TRBV5-4	TRBD1	TRBJ1-1	NA	TGTGCCAGCAGAATCCCGGGACAGGGGAACACTGAAGCTTTCTTT	CASRIPGQGNTEAFF
TRBV6-5	NA	TRBJ1-2	NA	TGTGCCAGCAGTCGGGAGGGTCGATATGGCTACACCTTC	CASSREGRYGYTF
TRBV2	NA	TRBJ2-1	NA	TGTGCCAGCATTGGGCTCGCAGGTATCTTTAATGAGCAGTTCTTC	CASIGLAGIFNEQFF
TRBV18	NA	TRBJ1-3	NA	TGTGCCAGCTCACCAGATTCGGGGTCCTCTGGAAACACCATATATTTT	CASSPDSGSSGNTIYF
TRBV12-2	NA	TRBJ1-6	NA	TGTGCAAGTCGCCCAGGGGCCCCCTATTCACCCCTCCACTTT	CASRPGAPYSPLHF
TRBV7-9	NA	TRBJ1-1	few	TGTGCCAGCAGCTTAGTTGCGGGGGGGAAAACTGAAGCTTTCTTT	CASSLVAGGKTEAFF
TRBV7-9	NA	TRBJ2-5	NA	TGTGCCAGCAGCTTAGGGAGCTCCCTCCCGAGGGAGACCCAGTACTTC	CASSLGSSLPRETQYF
TRBV5-1	NA	TRBJ2-2	NA	TGCGCCAGCAGCTTGCCAGCAGGGAACACCGGGGAGCTGTTTTTT	CASSLPAGNTGELFF
TRBV3-1/TRBV3-2	NA	TRBJ2-3	NA	TGTGCCAGCAGCCAAGATCGACGCCAGAGCGAAGATACGCAGTATTTT	CASSQDRRQSEDTQYF
TRBV7-8	NA	TRBJ2-7	NA	TGTGCCAGCAGCGCGAGGACTGTCGGTTTCTACGAGCAGTACTTC	CASSARTVGFYEQYF
TRBV11-2	NA	TRBJ1-4	NA	TGTGCCAGCAGCCCTAGCCTCGCCCCAGGAGATGAAAAACTGTTTTTT	CASSPSLAPGDEKLFF
TRBV9	TRBD2	TRBJ2-3	NA	TGTGCCAGTTCACTAGCGGGGGGACTTCGAACAGATACGCAGTATTTT	CASSLAGGLRTDTQYF
TRBV28	TRBD1	TRBJ1-6	NA	TGTGCCAGCAAGATCGGGACAGCTAATAATTCACCCCTCCACTTT	CASKIGTANNSPLHF
TRBV3-1/TRBV3-2	TRBD1	TRBJ1-2	NA	TGTGCCAGCAGTACCGGGACAGGGAAAGGTGGCTACACCTTC	CASSTGTGKGGYTF
TRBV19	TRBD1	TRBJ1-5	NA	TGTGCCAGTAGTATAGATACGCGGACAGGGGCCGGTCAGCCCCAGCATTTT	CASSIDTRTGAGQPQHF
TRBV5-4	TRBD1	TRBJ2-2	NA	TGTGCCAGCAGGCTCGGGACAGCGTCGGCCGGGGAGCTGTTTTTT	CASRLGTASAGELFF
TRBV28	NA	TRBJ1-1	NA	TGTGCCAGCAGTTCATATAGAGCTTTCTTT	CASSSYRAFF
TRBV5-6	TRBD2	TRBJ2-1	NA	TGTGCCAGCAGCCTCCTTCTAGCGGGGAGAAACAATGAGCAGTTCTTC	CASSLLLAGRNNEQFF
TRBV9	TRBD1	TRBJ1-6	NA	TGTGCCAGCAGCCCCCGACAGGGAGATTCACCCCTCCACTTT	CASSPRQGDSPLHF
TRBV18	NA	TRBJ2-7	NA	TGTGCCAGCTCACCTCGGGGCTCCTACGAGCAGTACTTC	CASSPRGSYEQYF
TRBV2	TRBD1	TRBJ1-2	NA	TGTGCCAGCACTGTAGGACAGGGGCCCTATGGCTACACCTTC	CASTVGQGPYGYTF
TRBV24-1	TRBD1	TRBJ1-5	NA	TGTGCCACCAGCTCAGGGGGAGTACGCAATCAGCCCCAGCATTTT	CATSSGGVRNQPQHF
TRBV30	NA	TRBJ2-7	NA	TGTGCCTGGAGTGTACGACAGGATGGGTACGAGCAGTACTTC	CAWSVRQDGYEQYF
TRBV19	TRBD1	TRBJ2-6	NA	TGTGCCAGTACCCCGACAGGGGGGGTGAGTGCCAACGTCCTGACTTTC	CASTPTGGVSANVLTF
TRBV6-6	TRBD2	TRBJ2-2	NA	TGTGCCAGCAGTTACACGAGCGGGGCGAACACCGGGGAGCTGTTTTTT	CASSYTSGANTGELFF
TRBV5-6	NA	TRBJ1-1	NA	TGTGCCAGCAGCCTCCACAGACAGAACACTGAAGCTTTCTTT	CASSLHRQNTEAFF
TRBV5-1	NA	TRBJ1-5	NA	TGCGCCAGCAGCATTGACGACAGGCTCAATCAGCCCCAGCATTTT	CASSIDDRLNQPQHF
TRBV5-6	NA	TRBJ2-5	NA	TGTGCCAGCAGCTTGGGTTGGGCTGAGACCCAGTACTTC	CASSLGWAETQYF
TRBV30	TRBD1	TRBJ2-5	NA	TGTGCCTGGAGTCGGGCAGGGGGCGCGACCCAGTACTTC	CAWSRAGGATQYF
TRBV5-4	NA	TRBJ2-2	NA	TGTGCCAGCAGCTTGGTAGTAGGGGCTAACACCGGGGAGCTGTTTTTT	CASSLVVGANTGELFF
TRBV29-1	TRBD1	TRBJ2-7	NA	TGCAGCGCAGCCGCCGGGACAGGAGGCTACGAGCAGTACTTC	CSAAAGTGGYEQYF
TRBV28	NA	TRBJ1-2	once	TGTGCCAGCAGTTTACCCCAGTCTTATGGCTACACCTTC	CASSLPQSYGYTF
TRBV4-3	TRBD2	TRBJ2-2	few	TGCGCCAGCAGGTCCGGGACTAGCGGGGTTGGGGAGCTGTTTTTT	CASRSGTSGVGELFF
TRBV27	TRBD1	TRBJ1-6	NA	TGTGCCAGCAGTTTAGAAAGACAGGGGGTTAGCAATTCACCCCTCCACTTT	CASSLERQGVSNSPLHF
TRBV7-9	NA	TRBJ1-6	NA	TGTGCCAGCAGCATGATACAGGATTCACCCCTCCACTTT	CASSMIQDSPLHF
TRBV7-2	NA	TRBJ1-3	NA	TGTGCCAGCAGCTTCCCAGGGGCGCGAAACACCATATATTTT	CASSFPGARNTIYF
TRBV18	TRBD1	TRBJ1-5	NA	TGTGCCAGCTCACCCCTACCATTGACAGGGCCGTATAGCAATCAGCCCCAGCATTTT	CASSPLPLTGPYSNQPQHF